Following are 23 T cell receptor beta chains from one sample sequenced in a study of control samples from healthy donors and cancer patients. The data were produced by immunoSEQ multiplex PCR, yet TCRdb's version contains in-frame clones alone and is incomplete. The table shows about 83,000 clones, with about nine tenths occurring only once. The specimen sequenced was blood. All receptors come from a man aged 50 to 59 in good health.

The V gene is TRBV6-6, the J gene TRBJ2-7, with TRBD2 matching over 9 bases. With V trimmed by 5 bases and J by 2 bases, 4 bases remained unmatched. The CDR3 runs 14 residues. Germline V gene sequence: CDR1 MNHNY, CDR2 SVGAGI (reference sequence). CDR3 region: CASSVAGDAYEQYF. CDR3 DNA sequence: TGTGCCAGCAGTGTAGCGGGGGATGCCTACGAGCAGTACTTC.

The genes are TRBV5-4 and TRBJ1-3, with D uncertain. Germline values: CDR1 SGHNT, CDR2 YYREEE (reference sequence). The V end was cut by 0 bases, the J end by 3 bases, with 4 bases between. The CDR3 extends over 13 amino acids. Written as DNA, the CDR3 is TGTGCCAGCAGCTTGGCGGGTGGAAACACCATATATTTT. It translates to CASSLAGGNTIYF.

A few counts support this clone. The V gene is TRBV7-9, the J gene TRBJ2-2; TRBD2 might be the D (6 bases). Germline V gene data show CDR1 as SEHNR and CDR2 as FQNEAQ (reference sequence). The CDR3 has 14 residues. Trimming stripped 9 bases from V and 2 bases from J, with 13 bases between. CDR3 amino acids: CASQGGSNTGELFF. For the CDR3, the DNA is TGTGCCAGTCAGGGAGGATCTAACACCGGGGAGCTGTTTTTT.

This sequence joins TRBV7-8 and TRBJ2-7; possibly TRBD2 for D (6 bases). CDR3 length: 13 residues. Trimming removed 0 bases at V and 6 bases at J, with 9 bases between. CDR1 and CDR2 (germline): SGHVS, FQNEAQ. The CDR3 here is CASSLARGFEQYF. The CDR3 bases are TGTGCCAGCAGCTTAGCGCGGGGTTTCGAGCAGTACTTC. The full variable domain, completed using reference TRBV7-8 and TRBJ2-7, is GAGVSQSPRYKVAKRGQDVALRCDPISGHVSLFWYQQALGQGPEFLTYFQNEAQLDKSGLPSDRFFAERPEGSVSTLKIQRTQQEDSAVYLCASSLARGFEQYFGPGTRLTVT.

The CDR3 protein is CASSPGTGGPYEQYF. The DNA of the CDR3 is TGTGCCAGCAGCCCCGGGACAGGGGGTCCCTACGAGCAGTACTTC. This rearrangement joins TRBV7-7 to TRBJ2-7; 11 bases match TRBD1. The germline CDR1 and CDR2 sequences are SSHAT and FNYEAQ (reference sequence). Trimming cost V 5 bases and J 2 bases; bases outside gene matches: 5. This CDR3 has 15 amino acids.

The chain is built from TRBV21-1 and TRBJ2-7; the D call in the table, TRBD1, was not verified against the DNA. TRBV21-1 is a pseudogene segment. The CDR3 is 13 residues long. This CDR3 is CARDREITYEQYF. The CDR3 DNA reads as TGTGCCAGGGACAGGGAGATAACCTACGAGCAGTACTTC.

The CDR3 DNA reads TGTGCCAGTAGTATTCATGCTAGCGCGGGGGAAGATACGCAGTATTTT. Translated, it gives CASSIHASAGEDTQYF. This chain uses TRBV19 with TRBJ2-3; TRBD2 agrees at 7 bases. The J segment lost 5 bases and the V segment lost 3 bases, leaving 11 bases of the junction unmatched. Germline V CDR1 and CDR2: LNHDA, SQIVND (reference sequence). The length of the CDR3 is 16 residues.

This chain connects TRBV7-2 to TRBJ2-7; no definite D call. The length of the CDR3 is 13 residues. Trimming shortened V by 8 bases and J by 0 bases, and 11 bases separated the two germline ends. Germline CDR1 and CDR2: SGHTA and FQGNSA. CDR3 region: CASGLTDSYEQYF. The CDR3 nucleotides are TGTGCCAGCGGTTTAACCGACTCCTACGAGCAGTACTTC.

This sequence joins TRBV24-1 and TRBJ1-2; the D is unclear. Germline V gene lookup returns CDR1 KGHDR and CDR2 SFDVKD. The V end lost 6 bases, the J end lost 1 base, and 8 bases lay between the germline ends. The CDR3 has 13 amino acids. CDR3 amino acids: CATSYTDNYGYTF. The CDR3 DNA reads TGTGCCACCAGTTATACAGATAACTATGGCTACACCTTC.

The V and J genes are TRBV7-9 and TRBJ1-2; unclear D gene. Trimming took off 3 bases at V and 2 bases at J, with 10 bases between the two ends. This CDR3 region has 14 residues. Germline lookup yields CDR1 SEHNR and CDR2 FQNEAQ (reference sequence). The DNA of the CDR3 is TGTGCCAGCAGCTTGGCGGGGAGCAACTATGGCTACACCTTC. Its protein is CASSLAGSNYGYTF.

The chain has TRBV3-1 (or the pseudogene TRBV3-2) and TRBJ1-1; D remains unclear. CDR1 is LGHDT, CDR2 YNNKEL, per germline (reference sequence). V was shortened by 4 bases and J by 1 base, with 7 bases between the two germline ends. The CDR3 loop spans 13 amino acids. The CDR3 loop is CASSPTQNTEAFF. The CDR3, as DNA: TGTGCCAGCAGCCCAACTCAGAACACTGAAGCTTTCTTT.

The V gene is TRBV5-1, the J gene TRBJ1-6; D is ambiguous. CDR1 and CDR2 (germline): SGHRS, YFSETQ. The CDR3 has 16 residues. Trimming pared 0 bases from V and 6 bases from J, leaving 13 bases between. CDR3 sequence reads: CASSLALRGPNSPLHF. The CDR3 region has the DNA TGCGCCAGCAGCTTGGCTTTACGGGGTCCTAATTCACCCCTCCACTTT.

DNA of the CDR3: TGTGCCACCCAGGGGTCCCGGGAGGGAATCTATGGCTACACCTTC. Encoded protein: CATQGSREGIYGYTF. The V gene is TRBV19, the J gene TRBJ1-2, with a tentative D call TRBD1 (6 bases). The germline V gene has CDR1 LNHDA and CDR2 SQIVND (reference sequence). The length of the CDR3 is 15 residues. V lost 10 bases to trimming and J lost 4 bases, with 22 bases between them.

This clone was seen only once. In nucleotides, the CDR3 is TGTGCCAGCAGCCCCCCCCTGGGAAGAGCCTACGAGCAGTACTTC. It translates to CASSPPLGRAYEQYF. The rearrangement joins TRBV7-2 to TRBJ2-7, with D uncertain. Trimming took 5 bases from V and 2 from J, leaving 16 bases between them. Per germline, CDR1 SGHTA and CDR2 FQGNSA. The CDR3 length is 15 residues.

The chain has TRBV5-6 and TRBJ2-4, with D perhaps given as TRBD1 or TRBD2 (6 bases each). V lost 2 bases to trimming and J lost 3 bases, with 12 bases between them. The CDR3 length is 15 residues. Looked up from germline, CDR1 is SGHDT and CDR2 is YYEEEE. The CDR3 nucleotides read TGTGCCAGCAGCTTACGGGGGCTGGACAAAAACATTCAGTACTTC. This gives the protein CASSLRGLDKNIQYF.

The chain recombines TRBV13 with TRBJ1-2; TRBD1 is a possible D gene (5 bases). Trimming removed 6 bases at V and 7 bases at J, with 21 bases between. Germline-derived CDR1 and CDR2 are PRHDT and FYEKMQ (reference sequence). This CDR3 has 15 amino acids. The CDR3: CASSIKGDGVSGYTF. The DNA for the CDR3 is TGTGCCAGCAGTATTAAAGGGGACGGGGTTAGTGGCTACACCTTC.

This clone was recorded a few times. The rearrangement links TRBV9 to TRBJ1-2; TRBD1 is a possible D gene (5 bases). The length of the CDR3 is 13 residues. Trimming shortened V by 4 bases and J by 8 bases, and 15 bases separated the two germline ends. The germline gives CDR1 SGDLS, CDR2 YYNGEE. CDR3 amino acids: CASSMGPSEGYTF. The CDR3 DNA reads as TGTGCCAGCAGCATGGGGCCCTCCGAGGGCTACACCTTC.

The chain recombines TRBV9 with TRBJ2-3, with D uncertain. The CDR3 has 14 residues. V shed 1 base and J shed 7 bases, with 13 bases lying between them. Per the germline V gene, CDR1 is SGDLS and CDR2 is YYNGEE. The CDR3 DNA follows: TGTGCCAGCAGCGTACCGACGGGCGGAAATACGCAGTATTTT. Translation gives CASSVPTGGNTQYF.

This chain links TRBV5-1 with TRBJ2-3; D gene uncertain. Per germline, CDR1 SGHRS and CDR2 YFSETQ. This CDR3 is built from 13 residues. V was clipped by 3 bases and J by 4 bases, with 9 bases between them. CDR3: CASSYSGADTQYF. As DNA, the CDR3 is TGCGCCAGCAGCTATTCAGGTGCAGATACGCAGTATTTT.

CDR3 sequence: CASGPAPYEQYF. The CDR3 coding sequence is TGTGCCAGCGGACCTGCCCCCTACGAGCAGTACTTC. This rearrangement joins TRBV6-6 to TRBJ2-7; D gene ambiguous. This CDR3 contains 12 residues. Per the germline V gene, CDR1 is MNHNY and CDR2 is SVGAGI (reference sequence). The V end was cut by 8 bases, the J end by 2 bases, with 10 bases between.

V and J are TRBV7-2 and TRBJ2-5; TRBD2 matches 10 bases. Germline CDR1 reads SGHTA; CDR2 reads FQGNSA. The CDR3 runs 14 residues. The V and J ends lost 8 bases and 7 bases, in that order; junction bases with no gene match: 10. CDR3 region: CASSDSGGHGTQYF. The CDR3 DNA follows: TGTGCCAGCTCGGATAGCGGGGGGCATGGGACCCAGTACTTC. The full variable domain, rest sourced from reference TRBV7-2 and TRBJ2-5, is GAGVSQSPSNKVTEKGKDVELRCDPISGHTALYWYRQSLGQGLEFLIYFQGNSAPDKSGLPSDRFSAERTGGSVSTLTIQRTQQEDSAVYLCASSDSGGHGTQYFGPGTRLLVL.

For the CDR3, the DNA is TGCGCCAGCAGTACGGACATAAACACTGAAGCTTTCTTT. Protein product: CASSTDINTEAFF. The chain carries TRBV5-1 and TRBJ1-1, with TRBD1 as a possible D gene (5 bases). This CDR3 comprises 13 residues. Germline loops: CDR1 SGHRS, CDR2 YFSETQ. Trimming shortened V by 5 bases and J by 2 bases, and 10 bases separated the two germline ends.

J is TRBJ2-6 and V is TRBV4-1, with D possibly being TRBD2 (6 bases). The CDR3 loop spans 15 amino acids. Germline-derived CDR1 and CDR2 are MGHRA and YSYEKL. Between the trimmed V and J ends, which lost 2 bases and 4 bases, there was a span of 9 bases. The CDR3 sequence is CASSQSGRGANVLTF. CDR3 DNA sequence: TGCGCCAGCAGCCAATCAGGGAGGGGGGCCAACGTCCTGACTTTC.